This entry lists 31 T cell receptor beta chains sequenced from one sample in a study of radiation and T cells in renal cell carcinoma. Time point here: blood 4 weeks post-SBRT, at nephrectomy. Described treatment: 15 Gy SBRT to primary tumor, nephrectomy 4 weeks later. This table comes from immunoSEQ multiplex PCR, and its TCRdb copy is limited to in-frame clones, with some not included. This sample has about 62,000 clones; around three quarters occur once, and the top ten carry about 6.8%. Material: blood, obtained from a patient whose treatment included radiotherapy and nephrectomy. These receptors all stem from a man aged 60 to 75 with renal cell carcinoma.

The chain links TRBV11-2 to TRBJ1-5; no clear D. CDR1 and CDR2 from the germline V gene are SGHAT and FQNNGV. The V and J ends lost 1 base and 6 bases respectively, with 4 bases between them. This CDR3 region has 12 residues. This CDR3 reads CASSLGSQPQHF. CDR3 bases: TGTGCCAGCAGCTTAGGTTCTCAGCCCCAGCATTTT. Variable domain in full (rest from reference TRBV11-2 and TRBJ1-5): EAGVAQSPRYKIIEKRQSVAFWCNPISGHATLYWYQQILGQGPKLLIQFQNNGVVDDSQLPKDRFSAERLKGVDSTLKIQPAKLEDSAVYLCASSLGSQPQHFGDGTRLSIL.

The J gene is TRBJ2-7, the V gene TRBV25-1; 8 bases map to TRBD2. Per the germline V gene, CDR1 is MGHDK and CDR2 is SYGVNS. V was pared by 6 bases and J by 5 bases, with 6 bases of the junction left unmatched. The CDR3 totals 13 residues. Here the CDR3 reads CASSAGGVHEQYV. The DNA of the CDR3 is TGTGCCAGCAGCGCCGGGGGGGTCCACGAGCAGTACGTC.

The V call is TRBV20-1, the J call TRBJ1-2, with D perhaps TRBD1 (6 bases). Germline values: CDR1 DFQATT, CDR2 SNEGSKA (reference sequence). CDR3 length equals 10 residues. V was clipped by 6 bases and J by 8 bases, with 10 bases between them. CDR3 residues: CSAWGGGYTF. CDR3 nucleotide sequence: TGCAGTGCCTGGGGGGGCGGCTACACCTTC.

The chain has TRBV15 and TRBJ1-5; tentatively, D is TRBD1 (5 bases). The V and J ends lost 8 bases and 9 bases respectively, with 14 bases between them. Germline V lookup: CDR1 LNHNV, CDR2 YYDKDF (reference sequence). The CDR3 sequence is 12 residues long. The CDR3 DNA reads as TGTGCCACCGGGACGCCTGGGGGGCCCCAGCATTTT. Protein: CATGTPGGPQHF.

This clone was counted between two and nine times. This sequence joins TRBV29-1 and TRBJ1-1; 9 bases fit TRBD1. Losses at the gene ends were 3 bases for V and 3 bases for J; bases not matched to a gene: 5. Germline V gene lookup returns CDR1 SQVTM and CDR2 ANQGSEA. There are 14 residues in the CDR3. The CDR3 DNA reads TGCAGCGTTGACGACAGGGGGGCCCACACTGAAGCTTTCTTT. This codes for CSVDDRGAHTEAFF.

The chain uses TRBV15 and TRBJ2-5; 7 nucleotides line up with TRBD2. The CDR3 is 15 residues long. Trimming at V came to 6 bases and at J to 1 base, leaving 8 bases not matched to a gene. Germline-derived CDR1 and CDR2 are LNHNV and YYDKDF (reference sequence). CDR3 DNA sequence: TGTGCCACCAGTGCCCTGGGAGGGATCCAAGAGACCCAGTACTTC. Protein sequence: CATSALGGIQETQYF.

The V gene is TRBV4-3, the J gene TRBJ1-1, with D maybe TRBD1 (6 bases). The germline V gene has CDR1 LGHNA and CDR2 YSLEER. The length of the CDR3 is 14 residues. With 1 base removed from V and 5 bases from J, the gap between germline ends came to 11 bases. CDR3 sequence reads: CASSQVGGVTEAFF. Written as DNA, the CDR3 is TGCGCCAGCAGCCAAGTCGGGGGCGTGACTGAAGCTTTCTTT.

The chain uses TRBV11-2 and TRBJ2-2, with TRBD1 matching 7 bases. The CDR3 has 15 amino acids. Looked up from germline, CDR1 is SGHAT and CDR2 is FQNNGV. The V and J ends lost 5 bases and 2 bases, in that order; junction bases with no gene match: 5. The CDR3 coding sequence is TGTGCCAGCAGCCGAGACAGGGCAAACACCGGGGAGCTGTTTTTT. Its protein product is CASSRDRANTGELFF.

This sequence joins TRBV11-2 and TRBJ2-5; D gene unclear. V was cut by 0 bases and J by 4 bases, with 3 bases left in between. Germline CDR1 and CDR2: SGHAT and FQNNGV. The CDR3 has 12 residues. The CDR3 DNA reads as TGTGCCAGCAGCTTAGAGCGAGAGACCCAGTACTTC. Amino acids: CASSLERETQYF.

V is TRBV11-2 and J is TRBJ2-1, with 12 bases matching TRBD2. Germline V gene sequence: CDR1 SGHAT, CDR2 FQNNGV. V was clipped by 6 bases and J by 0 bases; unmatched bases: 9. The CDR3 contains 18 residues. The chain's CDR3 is CASRGLAGPQSSYNEQFF. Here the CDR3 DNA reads TGTGCCAGCAGAGGACTAGCGGGACCACAGAGCTCCTACAATGAGCAGTTCTTC.

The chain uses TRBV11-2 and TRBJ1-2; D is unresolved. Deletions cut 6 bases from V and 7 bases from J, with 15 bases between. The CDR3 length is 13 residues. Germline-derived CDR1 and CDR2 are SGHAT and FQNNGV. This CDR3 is CASSSIARPGYTF. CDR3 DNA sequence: TGTGCCAGCAGTTCTATTGCCCGCCCTGGCTACACCTTC.

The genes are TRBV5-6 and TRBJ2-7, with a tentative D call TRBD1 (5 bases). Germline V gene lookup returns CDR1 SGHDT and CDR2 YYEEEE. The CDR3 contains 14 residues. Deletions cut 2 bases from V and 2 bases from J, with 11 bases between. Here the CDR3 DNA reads TGTGCCAGCAGCTTTGGACAAAGAACCTACGAGCAGTACGTC. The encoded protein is CASSFGQRTYEQYV.

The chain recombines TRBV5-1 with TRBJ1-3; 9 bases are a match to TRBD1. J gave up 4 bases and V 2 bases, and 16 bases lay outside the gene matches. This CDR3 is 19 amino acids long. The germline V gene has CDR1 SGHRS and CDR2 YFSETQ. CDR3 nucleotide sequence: TGCGCCAGCAGCTTCGCCGCCGGGACAGGGATTGCGAGCGGAAACACCATATATTTT. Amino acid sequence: CASSFAAGTGIASGNTIYF.

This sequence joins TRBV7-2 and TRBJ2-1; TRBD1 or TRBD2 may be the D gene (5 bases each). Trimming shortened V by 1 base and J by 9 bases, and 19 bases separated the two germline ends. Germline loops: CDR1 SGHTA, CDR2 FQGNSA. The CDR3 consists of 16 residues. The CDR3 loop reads CASSLVSDGGFVEQFF. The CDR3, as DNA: TGTGCCAGCAGCTTAGTGAGTGATGGGGGTTTCGTTGAGCAGTTCTTC. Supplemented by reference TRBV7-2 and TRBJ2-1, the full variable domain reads GAGVSQSPSNKVTEKGKDVELRCDPISGHTALYWYRQSLGQGLEFLIYFQGNSAPDKSGLPSDRFSAERTGGSVSTLTIQRTQQEDSAVYLCASSLVSDGGFVEQFFGPGTRLTVL.

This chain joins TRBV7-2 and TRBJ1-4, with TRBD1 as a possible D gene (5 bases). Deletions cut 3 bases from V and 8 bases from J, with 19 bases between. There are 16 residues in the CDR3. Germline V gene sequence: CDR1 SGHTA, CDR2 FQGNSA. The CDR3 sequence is CASSFTEDTRREKLFF. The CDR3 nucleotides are TGTGCCAGCAGCTTCACCGAGGACACGAGGCGGGAAAAACTGTTTTTT.

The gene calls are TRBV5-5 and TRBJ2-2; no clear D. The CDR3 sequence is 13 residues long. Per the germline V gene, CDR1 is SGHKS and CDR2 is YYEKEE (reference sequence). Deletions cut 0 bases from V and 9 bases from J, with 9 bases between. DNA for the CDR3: TGTGCCAGCAGCTTGGTTGGGATTAGGGAGCTGTTTTTT. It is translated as CASSLVGIRELFF.

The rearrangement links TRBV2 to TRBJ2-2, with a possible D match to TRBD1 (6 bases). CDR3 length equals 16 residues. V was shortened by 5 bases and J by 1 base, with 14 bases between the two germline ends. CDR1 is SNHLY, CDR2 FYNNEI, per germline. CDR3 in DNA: TGTGCCAGCAGTTCCAACAGGGTGGAGAACACCGGGGAGCTGTTTTTT. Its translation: CASSSNRVENTGELFF.

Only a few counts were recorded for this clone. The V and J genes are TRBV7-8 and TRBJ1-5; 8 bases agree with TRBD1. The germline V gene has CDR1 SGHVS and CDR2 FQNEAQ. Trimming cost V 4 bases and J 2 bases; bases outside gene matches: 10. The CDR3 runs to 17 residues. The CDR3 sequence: CASSSGQGGLGNQPQHF. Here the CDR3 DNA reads TGTGCCAGCAGCTCTGGACAGGGAGGATTGGGCAATCAGCCCCAGCATTTT.

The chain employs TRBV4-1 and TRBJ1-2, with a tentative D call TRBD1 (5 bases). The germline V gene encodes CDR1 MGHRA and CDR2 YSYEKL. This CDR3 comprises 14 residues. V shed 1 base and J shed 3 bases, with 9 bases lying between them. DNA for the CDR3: TGCGCCAGCAGCCAAGGACAGCGAGACTATGGCTACACCTTC. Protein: CASSQGQRDYGYTF.

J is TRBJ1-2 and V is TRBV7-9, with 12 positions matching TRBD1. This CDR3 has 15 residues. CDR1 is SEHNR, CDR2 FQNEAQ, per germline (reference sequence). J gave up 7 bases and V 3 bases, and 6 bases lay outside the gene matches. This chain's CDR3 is CASSLGTGGAGGYTF. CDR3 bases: TGTGCCAGCAGCTTGGGGACAGGGGGCGCAGGTGGCTACACCTTC.

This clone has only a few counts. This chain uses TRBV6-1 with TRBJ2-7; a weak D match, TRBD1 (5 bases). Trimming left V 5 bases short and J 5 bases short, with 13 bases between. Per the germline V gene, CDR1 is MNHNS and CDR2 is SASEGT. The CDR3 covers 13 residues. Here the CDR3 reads CASSKGLGDEQYF. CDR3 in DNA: TGTGCCAGCAGTAAGGGGCTAGGGGACGAGCAGTACTTC.

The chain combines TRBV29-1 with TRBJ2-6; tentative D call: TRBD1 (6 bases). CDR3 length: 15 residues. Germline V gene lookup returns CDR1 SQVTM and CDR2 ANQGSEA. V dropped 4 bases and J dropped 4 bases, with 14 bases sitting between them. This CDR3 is CSVVGGTRGANVLTF. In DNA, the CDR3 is TGCAGCGTTGTAGGGGGTACACGAGGGGCCAACGTCCTGACTTTC.

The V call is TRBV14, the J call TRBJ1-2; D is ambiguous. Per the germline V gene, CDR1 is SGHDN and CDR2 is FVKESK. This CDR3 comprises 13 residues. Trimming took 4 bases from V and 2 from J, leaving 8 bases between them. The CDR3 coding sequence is TGTGCCAGCAGCCTCGACGGAAACTATGGCTACACCTTC. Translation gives CASSLDGNYGYTF.

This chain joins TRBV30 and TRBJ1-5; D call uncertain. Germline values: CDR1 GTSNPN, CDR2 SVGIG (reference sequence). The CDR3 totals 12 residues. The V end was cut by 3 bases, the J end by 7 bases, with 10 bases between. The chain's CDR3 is CAWSARNQPQHF. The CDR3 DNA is TGTGCCTGGAGCGCTAGGAACCAGCCCCAGCATTTT.

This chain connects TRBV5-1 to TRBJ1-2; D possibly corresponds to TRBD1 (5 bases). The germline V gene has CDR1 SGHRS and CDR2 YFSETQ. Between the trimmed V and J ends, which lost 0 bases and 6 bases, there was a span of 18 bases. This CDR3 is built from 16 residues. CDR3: CASSLAGAVRFDGYTF. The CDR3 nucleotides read TGCGCCAGCAGCTTGGCCGGGGCAGTAAGATTTGATGGCTACACCTTC.

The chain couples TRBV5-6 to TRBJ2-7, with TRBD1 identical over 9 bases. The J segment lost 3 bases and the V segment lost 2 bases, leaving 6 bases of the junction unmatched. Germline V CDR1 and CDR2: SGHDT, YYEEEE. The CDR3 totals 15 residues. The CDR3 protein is CASSFPGQGLYEQYF. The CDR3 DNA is TGTGCCAGCAGCTTCCCGGGACAGGGCCTCTACGAGCAGTACTTC.

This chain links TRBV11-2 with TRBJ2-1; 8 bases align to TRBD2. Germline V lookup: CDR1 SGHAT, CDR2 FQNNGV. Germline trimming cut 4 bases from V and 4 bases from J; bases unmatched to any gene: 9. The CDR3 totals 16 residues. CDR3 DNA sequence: TGTGCCAGCAGCTATACCGGGACTAGGTCTTACAATGAGCAGTTCTTC. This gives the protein CASSYTGTRSYNEQFF.

The CDR3 spells CASSILGDASTEAFF. CDR3 bases: TGTGCCAGTAGTATATTGGGGGATGCTTCCACTGAAGCTTTCTTT. This chain joins TRBV19 and TRBJ1-1, with D possibly being TRBD1 (5 bases). Germline V gene data show CDR1 as LNHDA and CDR2 as SQIVND (reference sequence). V shed 2 bases and J shed 4 bases, with 14 bases lying between them. This CDR3 comprises 15 residues.

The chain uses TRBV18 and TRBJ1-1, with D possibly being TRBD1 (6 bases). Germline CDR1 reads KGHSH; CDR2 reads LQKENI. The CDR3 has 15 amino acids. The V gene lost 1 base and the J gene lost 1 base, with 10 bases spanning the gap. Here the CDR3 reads CASSPRTGRNTEAFF. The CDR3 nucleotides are TGTGCCAGCTCACCACGCACAGGGAGGAACACTGAAGCTTTCTTT.

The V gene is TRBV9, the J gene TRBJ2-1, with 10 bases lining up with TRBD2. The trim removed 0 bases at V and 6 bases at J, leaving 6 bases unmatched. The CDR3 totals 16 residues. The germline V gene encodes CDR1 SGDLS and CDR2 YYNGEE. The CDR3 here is CASSVDSGRAVNEQFF. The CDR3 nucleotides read TGTGCCAGCAGCGTAGACAGCGGGAGGGCCGTCAATGAGCAGTTCTTC.

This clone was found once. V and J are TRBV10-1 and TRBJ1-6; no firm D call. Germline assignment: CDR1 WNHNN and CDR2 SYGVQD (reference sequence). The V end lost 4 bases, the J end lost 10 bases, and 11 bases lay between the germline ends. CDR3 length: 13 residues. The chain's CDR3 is CASSGRSGSPLHF. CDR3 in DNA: TGCGCCAGCAGTGGGAGATCTGGATCACCCCTCCACTTT.